The clone carrying this T cell receptor beta chain was seen repeatedly, ten times or more. The antigen is undetermined. The CDR3 spans 14 residues. Between the trimmed V and J ends, which lost 7 bases and 8 bases, there was a span of 18 bases. The germline V gene has CDR1 SGHTA and CDR2 FQGNSA. This entry is derived from a study of T cells after yellow fever vaccination. Study-wide findings and caveats: Just a small share of clonotypes turned up in the CD4 compartment as well as the CD8 compartment.

MiXCR, run by TCRdb on the 5' RACE reads, gives a single entry per CDR3 protein. Of roughly 170,000 distinct CDR3 sequences in the sample, about 6.2% are singletons; the top ten hold roughly 3%. This sequence originates from a man younger than 35 who received the YFV17D yellow fever vaccine. The specimen was CD4+ T cells sorted from PBMCs, collected on the day of the first yellow fever vaccination. The chain joins TRBV7-2 to TRBJ2-1; weak D call: TRBD1 (5 bases). CDR3 amino acids: CASNPRLGQDEQFF. The CDR3 DNA sequence: TGTGCCAGCAACCCTAGGTTGGGGCAGGATGAGCAGTTCTTC.